The 22 T cell receptor beta chains listed next were all sequenced from one sample in a study of T-cell memory formation after mild COVID-19. In TCRdb, the 5' RACE reads were re-called with MiXCR into one record per CDR3 protein. This table holds under 350,000 distinct CDR3 sequences, about 16% found once. The sample was PBMCs or a T cell subset sorted from them (not recorded which). Receptors were obtained from a man aged 18 to 30 who had mild COVID-19 (a few samples of this study predate the infection). Cell type and time point are not known.

V usage is TRBV5-1 and J usage is TRBJ1-2, with 10 bases identical to TRBD1. V shed 3 bases, J shed 6 bases, and the junction held 11 bases outside the gene matches. In germline, CDR1 is SGHRS, CDR2 YFSETQ. This CDR3 is built from 16 residues. The CDR3 DNA sequence: TGCGCCAGCAGCTCCCCCCAGGGGACAGGGGTCGATGGCTACACCTTC. Translation gives CASSSPQGTGVDGYTF.

This clonotype was counted at least ten times. The rearrangement joins TRBV6-5 to TRBJ1-5, with TRBD1 identical over 7 bases. Germline V gives CDR1 MNHEY, CDR2 SVGAGI. CDR3 length equals 15 residues. The V and J ends lost 6 bases and 7 bases, in that order; junction bases with no gene match: 12. Here the CDR3 reads CASRTLQGLYQPQHF. CDR3 in DNA: TGTGCCAGCAGGACATTACAGGGGCTATACCAGCCCCAGCATTTT.

This clonotype was counted only a few times. The rearrangement joins TRBV5-6 to TRBJ2-1; the D call may be TRBD1 or TRBD2 (5 bases each). The V gene lost 3 bases and the J gene lost 9 bases, with 19 bases spanning the gap. CDR1 is SGHDT, CDR2 YYEEEE, per germline. CDR3 length equals 15 residues. The CDR3 here is CASSSRTRGLREQFF. The CDR3 DNA sequence: TGTGCCAGCAGCTCACGTACGAGGGGTCTCCGTGAGCAGTTCTTC.

Only a few counts were recorded for this clonotype. The rearrangement joins TRBV6-4 to TRBJ2-3; 10 bases are a match to TRBD2. The CDR3 totals 16 residues. Germline V gives CDR1 MRHNA, CDR2 SNTAGT. Trimming cost V 5 bases and J 1 base; bases outside gene matches: 6. In DNA form, the CDR3 reads TGTGCCAGCAGTCAAAGCGGGGGGGCCCGCACAGATACGCAGTATTTT. It yields the protein CASSQSGGARTDTQYF.

This clonotype was found a few times. In DNA, the CDR3 is TGCAGCGTTGAGGGACAGGGCACAGATACGCAGTATTTT. This sequence encodes CSVEGQGTDTQYF. V is TRBV29-1 and J is TRBJ2-3; TRBD1 matches at 8 bases. CDR3 length: 13 amino acids. Germline V gene lookup returns CDR1 SQVTM and CDR2 ANQGSEA. V lost 3 bases to trimming and J lost 1 base; unmatched junction nucleotides: 0.

Ten or more counts support this clonotype. The genes are TRBV7-6 and TRBJ2-6; D possibly corresponds to TRBD1 (6 bases). The V gene lost 0 bases and the J gene lost 0 bases, with 12 bases spanning the gap. Germline V gene data show CDR1 as SGHVS and CDR2 as FNYEAQ. The CDR3 is 18 residues long. CDR3 nucleotide sequence: TGTGCCAGCAGCTTAGCTGTTGGACAGTACTCTGGGGCCAACGTCCTGACTTTC. It encodes CASSLAVGQYSGANVLTF.

V gene TRBV7-2 combines with J gene TRBJ2-2; D unclear. In germline, CDR1 is SGHTA, CDR2 FQGNSA. The V end lost 1 base, the J end lost 1 base, and 7 bases lay between the germline ends. This CDR3 has 15 amino acids. The CDR3 sequence is CASSLGTRNTGELFF. The CDR3 bases are TGTGCCAGCAGCTTAGGGACCAGGAACACCGGGGAGCTGTTTTTT.

V is TRBV28 and J is TRBJ2-5, with 7 positions matching TRBD1. Trimming removed 5 bases from V and 4 bases from J; junction bases left unmatched: 4. The CDR3 is 13 amino acids. Germline lookup yields CDR1 MDHEN and CDR2 SYDVKM. The CDR3 DNA reads as TGTGCCAGCAGTGCCGGGACAGTAGAGACCCAGTACTTC. It yields the protein CASSAGTVETQYF.

The V gene is TRBV7-2, the J gene TRBJ2-5; 10 positions agree with TRBD2. Trimming at V came to 6 bases and at J to 4 bases, leaving 11 bases not matched to a gene. Germline CDR1 SGHTA, CDR2 FQGNSA. CDR3 size: 16 residues. CDR3 in DNA: TGTGCCAGCAGACAAACAAGCGGGGGGGCCTCAGAGACCCAGTACTTC. It encodes CASRQTSGGASETQYF.

Only a few counts were recorded for this clonotype. A much larger clone lies a single base off, so this may be a read error. This rearrangement joins TRBV7-9 to TRBJ2-1; possibly TRBD1 for D (6 bases). Germline CDR1 reads SEHNR; CDR2 reads FQNEAQ (reference sequence). The CDR3 consists of 13 residues. The V end was cut by 5 bases, the J end by 5 bases, with 10 bases between. CDR3 in DNA: TGTGCCAGCAGCCGGACAGCGGACAATGAGCAGTTCTTC. It translates to CASSRTADNEQFF. Looking up the rest from reference TRBV7-9 and TRBJ2-1 gives the full variable domain: DTGVSQNPRHKITKRGQNVTFRCDPISEHNRLYWYRQTLGQGPEFLTYFQNEAQLEKSRLLSDRFSAERPKGSFSTLEIQRTEQGDSAMYLCASSRTADNEQFFGPGTRLTVL.

The J gene is TRBJ2-7, the V gene TRBV5-1, with D possibly TRBD2 on 5 matching bases. The CDR3 length is 15 residues. Germline V gives CDR1 SGHRS, CDR2 YFSETQ. V lost 5 bases to trimming and J lost 7 bases, with 22 bases between them. CDR3 loop: CASRGTLGLSEEQYF. The DNA for the CDR3 is TGCGCCAGCAGGGGTACCCTAGGACTGTCCGAAGAGCAGTACTTC.

This clonotype was seen a few times. The CDR3 bases are TGCGCCAGCAGCCAAGGGGTAGCGGAGAGCACAGATACGCAGTATTTT. Translation gives CASSQGVAESTDTQYF. This chain uses TRBV4-3 with TRBJ2-3, with a weak D call TRBD2 (6 bases). This CDR3 has 16 residues. Germline V gene lookup returns CDR1 LGHNA and CDR2 YSLEER. Trimming shortened V by 1 base and J by 0 bases, and 11 bases separated the two germline ends.

The rearrangement links TRBV5-1 to TRBJ1-5; possible D gene TRBD1, 5 bases. The CDR3 is 14 residues long. V lost 2 bases and J lost 2, with 8 bases in between. CDR1 and CDR2 from the germline V gene are SGHRS and YFSETQ. The CDR3: CASSLGVRNQPQHF. CDR3 in DNA: TGCGCCAGCAGCTTAGGGGTTCGCAATCAGCCCCAGCATTTT.

This clonotype was seen only a few times. The chain recombines TRBV9 with TRBJ2-3, with 9 bases identical to TRBD2. Trimming removed 4 bases from V and 4 bases from J; junction bases left unmatched: 10. Germline V lookup: CDR1 SGDLS, CDR2 YYNGEE. This CDR3 comprises 16 residues. Here the CDR3 reads CASSSAGAGGADTQYF. Here the CDR3 DNA reads TGTGCCAGCAGCTCAGCTGGAGCGGGGGGCGCAGATACGCAGTATTTT.

In this sample, this clonotype turned up a few times. This chain connects TRBV6-2 or TRBV6-3 to TRBJ2-1; D not resolved. CDR1 MNHEY and CDR2 SVGEGT come from the germline V gene. The CDR3 has 14 amino acids. The V gene lost 2 bases and the J gene lost 7 bases, with 12 bases spanning the gap. The CDR3 DNA sequence: TGTGCCAGCAGTTACGGTGGTAGCCTAAATGAGCAGTTCTTC. This codes for CASSYGGSLNEQFF.

The chain combines TRBV10-3 with TRBJ2-7, with 8 positions matching TRBD1. J gave up 2 bases and V 2 bases, and 5 bases lay outside the gene matches. Germline V gene data show CDR1 as ENHRY and CDR2 as SYGVKD. This CDR3 has 15 residues. The DNA for the CDR3 is TGTGCCATCAGTGAGCCGGGACAGGACGCCTACGAGCAGTACTTC. Translated: CAISEPGQDAYEQYF.

The V call is TRBV7-6, the J call TRBJ1-2; 9 nucleotides match TRBD1. The V gene end was trimmed by 5 bases and the J gene end by 4 bases; junction bases not matched to a gene: 8. The CDR3 contains 15 residues. Per germline, CDR1 SGHVS and CDR2 FNYEAQ. CDR3 nucleotide sequence: TGTGCCAGCAGCATGGACAGGGGCCCATCCTATGGCTACACCTTC. This codes for CASSMDRGPSYGYTF.

This clonotype was seen only a few times. J is TRBJ1-1 and V is TRBV12-3 or TRBV12-4; weak D call: TRBD1 (6 bases). This CDR3 has 15 amino acids. V was pared by 6 bases and J by 4 bases, with 18 bases between. CDR3 coding DNA: TGTGCCAGCAGCCCCGCCGGGGGCGCTTCCACTGAAGCTTTCTTT. Its translation is CASSPAGGASTEAFF.

This chain joins TRBV7-2 and TRBJ1-1; D might be TRBD1 (5 bases). This CDR3 spans 15 amino acids. Looked up from germline, CDR1 is SGHTA and CDR2 is FQGNSA. Trimming took 1 base from V and 6 from J, leaving 15 bases between them. The chain's CDR3 is CASSLVAGVGAEAFF. For the CDR3, the DNA is TGTGCCAGCAGCTTAGTGGCCGGGGTGGGGGCTGAAGCTTTCTTT.

This clonotype was found a few times. The chain uses TRBV12-3 or TRBV12-4 and TRBJ2-1; tentatively, D is TRBD1 or TRBD2 (5 bases each). The CDR3 totals 13 residues. V was pared by 0 bases and J by 9 bases, with 9 bases between. In DNA, the CDR3 is TGTGCCAGCAGTTTAGCGGGGGACGGTGAGCAGTTCTTC. Its protein product is CASSLAGDGEQFF.

A few counts support this clonotype. CDR3 coding DNA: TGTGCCAGTAGTATCGCGGGAGCTAACTATGGCTACACCTTC. Amino acids: CASSIAGANYGYTF. The V gene is TRBV19, the J gene TRBJ1-2; D gene uncertain. Germline CDR1 LNHDA, CDR2 SQIVND (reference sequence). There are 14 residues in the CDR3. Trimming shortened V by 3 bases and J by 0 bases, and 8 bases separated the two germline ends.

This rearrangement joins TRBV6-5 to TRBJ2-5; no firm D call. From germline, CDR1 is MNHEY and CDR2 SVGAGI. The V end was cut by 4 bases, the J end by 1 base, with 16 bases between. This CDR3 has 16 residues. CDR3 sequence reads: CASSSHLQESQETQYF. CDR3 in DNA: TGTGCCAGCAGTTCCCACCTTCAGGAATCCCAAGAGACCCAGTACTTC.